Detailed here is one TCR beta chain. This sample is drawn from a study of blood T cell repertoires in COVID-19. Some clones are missing from TCRdb's copy, which holds only in-frame ones; the method was immunoSEQ multiplex PCR. The sample lists around 140,000 clones, approximately 84% seen once, with roughly 17% in the top ten. Germline CDR1 GTSNPN, CDR2 SVGIG (reference sequence). The length of the CDR3 is 12 residues. Trimming took off 4 bases at V and 5 bases at J, with 11 bases between the two ends. Sequencing was carried out using peripheral blood. The rearrangement joins TRBV30 to TRBJ1-1; tentatively, D is TRBD1 (5 bases). The source of this sequence is a woman older than 75 with acute or convalescent COVID-19. Written as DNA, the CDR3 is TGTGCCTGGACCCAGGGATGGACTGAAGCTTTCTTT. This codes for CAWTQGWTEAFF.